One T cell receptor (beta chain) is described in this entry. Its antigen is as yet unknown. The entry originates in a study of vaccination effects on CD4 cells after COVID-19. The junction had 10 bases not matched to a gene; V was cut back by 1 base and J by 5 bases. Germline assignment: CDR1 SGDLS and CDR2 YYNGEE. The CDR3 has 17 residues. TCRdb's copy holds only in-frame clones and misses some; the assay was immunoSEQ multiplex PCR. The sample shows 70,000 to 75,000 clones, approximately 70% of them seen only once. Using viral peptide pools, the ViraFEST assay grew out antigen-specific CD4+ T cells prior to sequencing. Isolation of CD4+ T cells took place after approximately 10 days of culture. The healthy vaccine recipients, who had no prior SARS-CoV-2 infection, showed negative nucleocapsid antibodies.

This sequence was found in a human donor who received a COVID-19 vaccine. The chain recombines TRBV9 with TRBJ2-2; 8 bases fit TRBD2. The specimen comprised CD4+ T cells from PBMCs cultured with HCoV-OC43 spike peptides, sampled before COVID-19 vaccination. The subset was: HCoV-OC43 spike overlapping peptide pool stimulation. CDR3 residues: CASSVYRTSSGTGELFF. The CDR3 DNA sequence: TGTGCCAGCAGCGTATATAGGACTAGCTCGGGGACCGGGGAGCTGTTTTTT.